This T cell receptor (beta chain) was obtained from a study of Ad26.COV2.S vaccination and SARS-CoV-2 variants. Study conclusions and caveats: Comparability of non-spike TCR breadth was observed across vaccine and placebo recipients.

This CDR3 is built from 14 residues. Deletions cut 0 bases from V and 4 bases from J, with 10 bases between. CDR1 SGHRS and CDR2 YFSETQ come from the germline V gene. Clones were read by immunoSEQ multiplex PCR, and TCRdb kept only the in-frame ones, dropping some. This table has about half a million clones, roughly nine tenths appearing once. As for this clone: No antigen is known for it.

Treatment described: 19 received Ad26.COV2.S at low or high dose, single or two shots; about five received placebo; per-sample allocation not given. Sampling took place 63 days after the first vaccine or placebo injection. This receptor was taken from a person aged 18-65 years who received the Ad26.COV2.S COVID-19 vaccine or a placebo. The chain employs TRBV5-1 and TRBJ2-5; maybe TRBD1 (6 bases). Specimen: peripheral blood, collected in a trial of Ad26.COV2.S vaccine versus placebo. The CDR3 sequence is CASSLEVGAETQYF. CDR3 in DNA: TGCGCCAGCAGCTTGGAGGTGGGGGCAGAGACCCAGTACTTC.